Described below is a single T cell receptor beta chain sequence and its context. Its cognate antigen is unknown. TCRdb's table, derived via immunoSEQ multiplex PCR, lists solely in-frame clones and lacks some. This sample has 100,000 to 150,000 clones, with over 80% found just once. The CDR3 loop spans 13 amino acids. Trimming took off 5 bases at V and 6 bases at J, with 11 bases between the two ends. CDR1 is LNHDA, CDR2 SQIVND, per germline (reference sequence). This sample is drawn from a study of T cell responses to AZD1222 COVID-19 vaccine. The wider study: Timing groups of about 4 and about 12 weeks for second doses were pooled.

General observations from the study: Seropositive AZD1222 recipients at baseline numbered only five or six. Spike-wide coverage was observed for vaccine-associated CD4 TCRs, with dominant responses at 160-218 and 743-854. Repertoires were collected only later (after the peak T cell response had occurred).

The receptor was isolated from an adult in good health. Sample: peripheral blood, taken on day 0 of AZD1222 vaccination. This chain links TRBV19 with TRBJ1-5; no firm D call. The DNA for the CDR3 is TGTGCCAGTAGTCGCTTTGTCGGTCAGCCCCAGCATTTT. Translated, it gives CASSRFVGQPQHF.